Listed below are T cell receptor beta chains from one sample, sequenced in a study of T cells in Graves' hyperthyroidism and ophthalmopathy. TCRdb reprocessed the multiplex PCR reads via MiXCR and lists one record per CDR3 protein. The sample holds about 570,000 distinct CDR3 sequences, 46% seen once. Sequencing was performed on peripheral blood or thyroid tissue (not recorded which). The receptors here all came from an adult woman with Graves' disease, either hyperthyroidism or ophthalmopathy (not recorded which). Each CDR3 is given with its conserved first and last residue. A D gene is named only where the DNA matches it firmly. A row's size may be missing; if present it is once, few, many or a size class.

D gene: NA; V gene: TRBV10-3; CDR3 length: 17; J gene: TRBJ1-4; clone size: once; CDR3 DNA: TGTGCCATCAGTGAGCGGATCTCGGGCCTATTCTTTGGAAAACTGTTTTTT; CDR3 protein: CAISERISGLFFGKLFF
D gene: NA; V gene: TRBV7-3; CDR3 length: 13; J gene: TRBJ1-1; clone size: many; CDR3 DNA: TGTGCCAGCAGCTTATACCCGGGCACTGAAGCTTTCTTT; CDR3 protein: CASSLYPGTEAFF
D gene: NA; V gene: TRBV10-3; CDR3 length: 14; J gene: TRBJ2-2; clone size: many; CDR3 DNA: TGTGCCATCAAAAGGGGTGGGGACACCGGGGAGCTGTTTTTT; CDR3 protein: CAIKRGGDTGELFF
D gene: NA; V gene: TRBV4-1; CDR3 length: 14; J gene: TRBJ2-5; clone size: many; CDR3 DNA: TGCGCCAGCAGCCGACAGACTATCCAAGAGACCCAGTACTTC; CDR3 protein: CASSRQTIQETQYF
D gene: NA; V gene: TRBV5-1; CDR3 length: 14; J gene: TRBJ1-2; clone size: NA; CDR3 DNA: TGCGCCAGCAACTTAAGAGTGGGAGACTATGGCTACACCTTC; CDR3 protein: CASNLRVGDYGYTF
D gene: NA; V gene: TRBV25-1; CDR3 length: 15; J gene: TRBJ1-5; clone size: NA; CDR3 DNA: TGTGCCAGCAGTTTTTTGGGGGAGGGTCATCAGCCCCAGCATTTT; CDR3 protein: CASSFLGEGHQPQHF
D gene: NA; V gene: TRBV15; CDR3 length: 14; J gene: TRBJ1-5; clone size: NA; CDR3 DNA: TGTGCCACCAGCATGCGGGGTCAGGGTCAGCCCCAGCATTTT; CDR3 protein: CATSMRGQGQPQHF
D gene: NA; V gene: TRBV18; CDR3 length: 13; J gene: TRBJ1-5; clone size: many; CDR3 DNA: TGTGCCAGCTCACTCGGGGTCAATAAGCCCCAGCATTTT; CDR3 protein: CASSLGVNKPQHF
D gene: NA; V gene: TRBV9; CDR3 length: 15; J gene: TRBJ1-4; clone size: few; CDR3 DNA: TGTGCCAGCAGCCAAGTTGGGGCCAGGGGAGAAAAACTGTTTTTT; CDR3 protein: CASSQVGARGEKLFF
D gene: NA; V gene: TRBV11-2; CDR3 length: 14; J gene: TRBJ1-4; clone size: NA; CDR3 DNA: TGTGCCAGCAGCTTAGTCGCAGGGGCCGAAAAACTGTTTTTT; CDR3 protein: CASSLVAGAEKLFF
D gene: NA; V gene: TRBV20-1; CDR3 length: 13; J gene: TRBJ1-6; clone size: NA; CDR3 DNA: TGCAGTGCGTTGCGGGGGGAGCACTCACCCCTCCACTTT; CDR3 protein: CSALRGEHSPLHF
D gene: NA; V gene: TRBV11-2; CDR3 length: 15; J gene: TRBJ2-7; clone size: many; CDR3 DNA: TGTGCCAGCAGCCCCACCGAACAGGGCACCTACGAGCAGTACTTC; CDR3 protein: CASSPTEQGTYEQYF
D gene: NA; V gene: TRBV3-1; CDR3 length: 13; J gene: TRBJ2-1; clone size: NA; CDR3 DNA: TGTGCCAGCAGCTCAGGGGTTAGCAATGAGCAGTTCTTC; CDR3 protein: CASSSGVSNEQFF
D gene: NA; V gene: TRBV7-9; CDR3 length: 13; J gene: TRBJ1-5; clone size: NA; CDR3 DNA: NA; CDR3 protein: CASSTLGTQPQHF
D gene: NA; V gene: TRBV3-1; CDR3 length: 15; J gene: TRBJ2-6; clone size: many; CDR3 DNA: TGTGCCAGCAGCCCCTGGAGCTCTGGGGCCAACGTCCTGACTTTC; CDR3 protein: CASSPWSSGANVLTF
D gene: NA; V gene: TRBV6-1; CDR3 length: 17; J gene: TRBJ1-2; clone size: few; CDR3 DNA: TGTGCCAGCAGTGAAGCGGTAGGGCGACGGGGTAACTATGGCTACACCTTC; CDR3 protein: CASSEAVGRRGNYGYTF
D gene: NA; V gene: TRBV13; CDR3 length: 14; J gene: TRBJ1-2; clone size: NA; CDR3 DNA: TGTGCCAGCAGCTCCGGGACTGACCTATCGGGCTACACCTTC; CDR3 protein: CASSSGTDLSGYTF